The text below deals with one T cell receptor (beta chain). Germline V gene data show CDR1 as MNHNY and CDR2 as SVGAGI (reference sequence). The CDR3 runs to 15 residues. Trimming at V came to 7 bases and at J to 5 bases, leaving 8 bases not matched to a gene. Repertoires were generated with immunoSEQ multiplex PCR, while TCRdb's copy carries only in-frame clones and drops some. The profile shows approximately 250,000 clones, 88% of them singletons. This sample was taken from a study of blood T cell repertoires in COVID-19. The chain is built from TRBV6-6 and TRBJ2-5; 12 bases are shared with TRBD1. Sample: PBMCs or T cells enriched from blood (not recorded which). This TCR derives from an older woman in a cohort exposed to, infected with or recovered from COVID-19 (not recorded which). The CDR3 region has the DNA TGTGCCAGCAAAACCGGGACAGGGGGCGCGGAGACCCAGTACTTC. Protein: CASKTGTGGAETQYF.